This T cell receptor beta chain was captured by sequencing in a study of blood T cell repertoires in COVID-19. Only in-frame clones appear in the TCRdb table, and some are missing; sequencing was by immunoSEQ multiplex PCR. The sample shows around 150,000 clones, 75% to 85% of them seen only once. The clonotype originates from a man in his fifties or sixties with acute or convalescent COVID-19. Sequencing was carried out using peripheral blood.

The CDR3 DNA reads as TGCGCCAGCAGCCGGGGACTAGCGGCAGATACGCAGTATTTT. As protein: CASSRGLAADTQYF. This chain connects TRBV4-1 to TRBJ2-3; 11 bases are a match to TRBD2. The germline gives CDR1 MGHRA, CDR2 YSYEKL. Trimming cost V 4 bases and J 4 bases; bases outside gene matches: 1. The CDR3 sequence is 14 residues long.